A single sample is the source of the 26 T cell receptor beta chains below, sequenced in a study of cytomegalovirus exposure and HLA in healthy donors. Data came from immunoSEQ multiplex PCR; TCRdb stores just in-frame clones and leaves some out. The profile shows over 70,000 clones, 85% to 95% of them singletons. Source material: PBMCs. The receptor set was obtained from a woman aged 18-29 years in good health and CMV-seronegative.

This rearrangement joins TRBV30 to TRBJ2-5, with no clear D. V shed 4 bases and J shed 5 bases, with 8 bases lying between them. This CDR3 comprises 11 residues. Germline-derived CDR1 and CDR2 are GTSNPN and SVGIG (reference sequence). This CDR3 is CAWTEVETQYF. In nucleotides, the CDR3 is TGTGCCTGGACTGAGGTCGAGACCCAGTACTTC.

The chain is built from TRBV19 and TRBJ1-2, with TRBD1 identical over 7 bases. Looked up from germline, CDR1 is LNHDA and CDR2 is SQIVND (reference sequence). V dropped 5 bases and J dropped 1; count of bases not matched to a gene: 10. The CDR3 loop spans 16 amino acids. CDR3 coding DNA: TGTGCCAGTAGTCCGGACAGGCAAGACCTTAACTATGGCTACACCTTC. This translates into CASSPDRQDLNYGYTF.

This CDR3 reads CASSGTGLAGGSTDTQYF. DNA for the CDR3: TGTGCCAGCAGCGGAACGGGACTAGCGGGGGGAAGCACAGATACGCAGTATTTT. The chain combines TRBV5-6 with TRBJ2-3, with 15 bases identical to TRBD2. CDR3 length: 18 residues. V gave up 4 bases and J gave up 0 bases; unmatched junction bases: 6. CDR1 is SGHDT, CDR2 YYEEEE, per germline.

This chain connects TRBV6-1 to TRBJ1-2; TRBD1 matches 8 bases. Germline V gene lookup returns CDR1 MNHNS and CDR2 SASEGT. V shed 2 bases and J 8 bases; nucleotides not matched to a gene: 13. The CDR3 covers 16 residues. This CDR3 is CASSEKTGGKGLGYTF. The CDR3 coding sequence is TGTGCCAGCAGTGAAAAAACAGGGGGTAAAGGGTTGGGCTACACCTTC.

The table lists this clone with a count of one. The rearrangement uses TRBV19 and TRBJ1-1; 8 bases match TRBD1. The V and J ends lost 4 bases and 4 bases, in that order; junction bases with no gene match: 8. Germline CDR1 is LNHDA and CDR2 is SQIVND (reference sequence). The CDR3 is made up of 15 amino acids. CDR3 DNA sequence: TGTGCCAGTAGTAGCTACAGGGGGTCTTCCACTGAAGCTTTCTTT. Its protein is CASSSYRGSSTEAFF.

The chain is built from TRBV7-9 and TRBJ2-7, with 10 nucleotides matching TRBD1. The CDR3 has 14 amino acids. With 5 bases clipped from V and 4 bases from J, the junction kept 5 bases outside the gene matches. CDR1 SEHNR and CDR2 FQNEAQ come from the germline V gene (reference sequence). This CDR3 is CASSPGQGKYEQYF. Written as DNA, the CDR3 is TGTGCCAGCAGCCCGGGACAGGGGAAATACGAGCAGTACTTC.

V usage is TRBV4-1 and J usage is TRBJ1-1; D perhaps matches TRBD1 (5 bases). V dropped 1 base and J dropped 8 bases, with 26 bases sitting between them. The germline CDR1 and CDR2 sequences are MGHRA and YSYEKL. CDR3 length equals 18 residues. CDR3 loop: CASSQGSGAGGFAIEAFF. In nucleotides, the CDR3 is TGCGCCAGCAGCCAAGGTTCTGGGGCAGGTGGGTTTGCGATCGAAGCTTTCTTT.

V gene TRBV7-2 combines with J gene TRBJ1-2; D perhaps matches TRBD1 (6 bases). CDR3 length: 15 amino acids. V was clipped by 5 bases and J by 0 bases, with 13 bases between them. Germline loops: CDR1 SGHTA, CDR2 FQGNSA. The CDR3 loop is CASSQGQNSNYGYTF. The CDR3 bases are TGTGCCAGCAGCCAGGGACAAAACTCTAACTATGGCTACACCTTC.

This clone occurred once. The chain combines TRBV5-1 with TRBJ2-5, with no clear D. V lost 0 bases and J 1 base, leaving 10 bases between the germline ends. The germline V gene has CDR1 SGHRS and CDR2 YFSETQ. This CDR3 has 15 amino acids. CDR3 nucleotide sequence: TGCGCCAGCAGCTTGGTTGTTCGGTCCCAAGAGACCCAGTACTTC. It translates to CASSLVVRSQETQYF.

The chain carries TRBV11-2 and TRBJ1-6; the match to TRBD1 covers 7 bases. J lost 8 bases, V lost 6 bases, and 13 bases had no gene match. This CDR3 spans 16 amino acids. Per germline, CDR1 SGHAT and CDR2 FQNNGV. In nucleotides, the CDR3 is TGTGCCAGCAGGTCCCCGGGACAGACCGCCGATTCACCCCTCCACTTT. It translates to CASRSPGQTADSPLHF.

The chain links TRBV7-9 to TRBJ2-7; D unresolved. Germline V gives CDR1 SEHNR, CDR2 FQNEAQ (reference sequence). Trimming took 0 bases from V and 5 from J, leaving 8 bases between them. The CDR3 is 13 residues long. The CDR3 DNA sequence: TGTGCCAGCAGCTTAGCGCTGAGGAACGAGCAGTACTTC. Its translation: CASSLALRNEQYF.

Of note for this clone: Sequence at one end of the junction differs from germline and may be a read error. This sequence joins TRBV7-8 and TRBJ2-2, with a possible D match to TRBD1 (6 bases). Germline V CDR1 and CDR2: SGHVS, FQNEAQ. The CDR3 has 16 amino acids. The CDR3 loop is CASSLVPAGEAGELFF. CDR3 in DNA: TGTGCCAGCAGTTTAGTGCCGGCAGGGGAAGCCGGGGAGCTGTTTTTT.

This clone showed up just once. The J gene is TRBJ1-1, the V gene TRBV28, with D perhaps matching TRBD1 (5 bases). CDR1 and CDR2 (germline): MDHEN, SYDVKM. The CDR3 is 14 residues long. The V and J ends lost 6 bases and 4 bases respectively, with 15 bases between them. The CDR3 sequence is CASSPGWAATEAFF. As DNA, the CDR3 is TGTGCCAGCAGCCCAGGGTGGGCGGCCACTGAAGCTTTCTTT.

A remark on this clone: A read error may produce the germline difference seen at one junction end. V gene TRBV7-7 combines with J gene TRBJ1-3; D remains unclear. The CDR3 covers 13 residues. From germline, CDR1 is SSHAT and CDR2 FNYEAQ (reference sequence). Here the CDR3 reads CASSLDGGNTIYF. The DNA of the CDR3 is TGTGCTAGCAGCTTAGATGGCGGAAACACCATATATTTT.

The chain links TRBV11-3 to TRBJ2-1; 11 positions agree with TRBD2. CDR3 length: 18 amino acids. CDR1 and CDR2 from the germline V gene are SGHNT and YENEEA. Trimming cost V 5 bases and J 6 bases; bases outside gene matches: 15. Here the CDR3 reads CASSLGWLAGGPSNEQFF. The CDR3 DNA reads as TGTGCCAGCAGCCTCGGGTGGTTAGCGGGGGGGCCCAGCAATGAGCAGTTCTTC.

J is TRBJ2-7 and V is TRBV5-1, with TRBD2 identical over 12 bases. Germline V gene lookup returns CDR1 SGHRS and CDR2 YFSETQ. The J segment lost 6 bases and the V segment lost 4 bases, leaving 2 bases of the junction unmatched. CDR3 length: 13 residues. CDR3 DNA: TGCGCCAGCAGCCGGACTAGCGGGGCCGAGCAGTACTTC. Its protein product is CASSRTSGAEQYF.

The genes are TRBV7-9 and TRBJ1-4; a weak D match, TRBD1 (6 bases). The length of the CDR3 is 16 residues. CDR1 is SEHNR and CDR2 is FQNEAQ in the germline V gene (reference sequence). V lost 2 bases and J 5 bases, leaving 15 bases between the germline ends. This chain's CDR3 is CASSLPSGQGNEKLFF. In nucleotides, the CDR3 is TGTGCCAGCAGCTTACCCTCGGGACAAGGAAATGAAAAACTGTTTTTT.

A single count supports this clone. This chain connects TRBV4-1 to TRBJ1-1; no reliable D call. Germline V CDR1 and CDR2: MGHRA, YSYEKL. CDR3 length: 15 amino acids. V was pared by 5 bases and J by 3 bases, with 16 bases between. As DNA, the CDR3 is TGCGCCAGCAGCGTAACAGACATTCTATACACTGAAGCTTTCTTT. This codes for CASSVTDILYTEAFF.

This chain connects TRBV5-1 to TRBJ2-2; D possibly corresponds to TRBD2 (5 bases). There are 14 residues in the CDR3. CDR1 and CDR2 (germline): SGHRS, YFSETQ. V was pared by 7 bases and J by 6 bases, with 16 bases between. CDR3 protein: CASFLGYGAGELFF. CDR3 coding DNA: TGCGCCAGCTTCCTAGGGTACGGGGCCGGGGAGCTGTTTTTT.

The chain couples TRBV28 to TRBJ2-3; the match to TRBD2 covers 8 bases. Germline V CDR1 and CDR2: MDHEN, SYDVKM. The CDR3 runs to 14 residues. Trimming cost V 6 bases and J 4 bases; bases outside gene matches: 6. CDR3 nucleotide sequence: TGTGCCAGCAGCTCTCCGGGGGGGTCAGATACGCAGTATTTT. The encoded protein is CASSSPGGSDTQYF.

The chain uses TRBV27 and TRBJ2-2, with a possible D match to TRBD1 (6 bases). V lost 3 bases, J lost 6 bases, and 8 bases lay in between. Germline CDR1 MNHEY, CDR2 SMNVEV (reference sequence). This CDR3 has 13 amino acids. This CDR3 reads CASSFPGAGELFF. The CDR3 DNA reads TGTGCCAGCAGTTTTCCAGGGGCCGGGGAGCTGTTTTTT.

The gene calls are TRBV19 and TRBJ2-1, with a possible D match to TRBD2 (6 bases). Trimming pared 4 bases from V and 8 bases from J, leaving 12 bases between. CDR1 is LNHDA, CDR2 SQIVND, per germline (reference sequence). The CDR3 covers 13 residues. The CDR3 region has the DNA TGTGCCAGTAGTAATTTGCGGGGCGATGAGCAGTTCTTC. This codes for CASSNLRGDEQFF.

The chain combines TRBV7-3 with TRBJ1-6; 7 bases line up with TRBD1. Unmatched junction bases numbered 6, after V lost 6 bases and J lost 7 bases. The germline gives CDR1 SGHTA, CDR2 FQGTGA. CDR3 size: 14 residues. The DNA for the CDR3 is TGTGCCAGCAGATTAGACAGGGTCAATTCACCCCTCCACTTT. Encoded protein: CASRLDRVNSPLHF.

The chain recombines TRBV28 with TRBJ2-3; 15 nucleotides agree with TRBD2. The V and J ends lost 2 bases and 2 bases, in that order; junction bases with no gene match: 8. The germline CDR1 and CDR2 sequences are MDHEN and SYDVKM. The length of the CDR3 is 19 residues. The CDR3 protein is CASSLTWGLAGGHTDTQYF. The DNA for the CDR3 is TGTGCCAGCAGTTTAACATGGGGACTAGCGGGGGGACACACAGATACGCAGTATTTT.

This sequence joins TRBV18 and TRBJ2-7; no definite D call. In germline, CDR1 is KGHSH, CDR2 LQKENI. The CDR3 covers 15 residues. V was shortened by 1 base and J by 3 bases, with 13 bases between the two germline ends. CDR3: CASSPLSRNFYEQYF. The CDR3, as DNA: TGTGCCAGCTCACCACTTTCCAGGAACTTCTACGAGCAGTACTTC.

The rearrangement uses TRBV5-1 and TRBJ1-1; weak D call: TRBD1 (5 bases). The CDR3 contains 16 residues. V was shortened by 0 bases and J by 0 bases, with 12 bases between the two germline ends. Germline assignment: CDR1 SGHRS and CDR2 YFSETQ. CDR3 DNA: TGCGCCAGCAGCTTGGGACAGATAGCCATGAACACTGAAGCTTTCTTT. As protein: CASSLGQIAMNTEAFF.